This T cell receptor (beta chain) was sequenced during a study of OX40 agonist ivuxolimab in advanced cancers. About the investigation overall: Ivuxolimab was a fully human IgG2 agonistic monoclonal antibody targeting the costimulatory receptor OX40 (CD134). Intravenous ivuxolimab was administered to patients every 2 weeks at six dose levels: 0.01, 0.1, 0.3, 1.5, 3 and 10 mg/kg. Among the roughly 50 dose-escalation patients, around 20 had hepatocellular carcinoma, about 15 melanoma, 9 renal cell carcinoma and 9 head and neck cancer. In the dose-escalation cohort, 65% to 85% of patients were male, and the mean age was roughly 56 years with a range of about 20 to 79. Patients were allowed to have had prior anti-PD-1, anti-PD-L1 or anti-CTLA-4 therapy, and 40% to 45% of the dose-escalation patients had been treated with checkpoint inhibitors. Partial responses occurred in three dose-escalation patients: two with cutaneous melanoma and one with hepatocellular carcinoma. The point of sequencing TCRbeta in the periphery was to test whether ivuxolimab changed TCR sequence diversity and drove clonal T-cell expansion. The paper reports the monotherapy dose-escalation portion (N of about 56 patients) of the phase I ivuxolimab trial.

The trial excluded patients who had a history of autoimmune disease or were on systemic immunosuppression. Peripheral blood for TCR sequencing was drawn from every dose cohort at baseline, at cycle 4 day 1 and at cycle 7 day 1. Samples were obtained from an open-label, multicenter, first-in-human phase I dose-escalation trial of ivuxolimab. Adults with locally advanced or metastatic melanoma, renal cell, hepatocellular, or head and neck squamous cell carcinoma were enrolled in the trial. Before TCR sequencing, CD4+ T cells and CD8+ T cells were sorted from peripheral blood as separate populations. Summary of the overall study and its limitations: Low levels of normalized T-cell clonal expansion were also seen in some nonresponding patients. The antigen specificity of the clonally expanded peripheral T cells was not determined. After ivuxolimab, CD8+ T cells had more expanded clones than CD4+ T cells on average. At doses of 0.1 to 3.0 mg/kg, clonal expansion of both CD4+ and CD8+ blood T cells was observed from baseline to week 6. In the 0.1-3.0 mg/kg groups, partial responders were among the patients with the lowest normalized peripheral clonal expansion, particularly in CD8+ T cells.

Genomic DNA was extracted from sorted cells for sequencing of the TCRbeta CDR3 region. TCRbeta CDR3 regions were sequenced using the immunoSEQ Assay. TCRdb holds this immuneACCESS table with in-frame rearrangements only. Some clones are missing; in checked studies, unresolved V genes explain under half, and the rest has no known cause. Here the sample has approximately 65,000 clones; 92% occur a single time. The ten largest account for 0.55% to 0.8% of the sample. About this clone itself: The antigen it recognizes is unknown. No much larger clone is present one base from it, and per-base qualities are unavailable.

This receptor was taken from an adult with an advanced solid tumor such as melanoma, head and neck, liver or kidney cancer. This specimen was CD4+ or CD8+ T cells sorted from blood, taken in a trial of the OX40 agonist ivuxolimab.

The nucleotides are TGTGCAAGTCGCTTAGGGGGACAACGGGCTCCGTATTTT. This translates into CASRLGGQRAPYF. The chain joins TRBV12-2 to TRBJ2-3; the D call in the table, TRBD1, was not verified against the DNA. TRBV12-2 is flagged as a pseudogene. The CDR3 runs 13 residues from the cysteine to the phenylalanine. Just the 39-base CDR3 DNA is kept, in frame starting at base 1.